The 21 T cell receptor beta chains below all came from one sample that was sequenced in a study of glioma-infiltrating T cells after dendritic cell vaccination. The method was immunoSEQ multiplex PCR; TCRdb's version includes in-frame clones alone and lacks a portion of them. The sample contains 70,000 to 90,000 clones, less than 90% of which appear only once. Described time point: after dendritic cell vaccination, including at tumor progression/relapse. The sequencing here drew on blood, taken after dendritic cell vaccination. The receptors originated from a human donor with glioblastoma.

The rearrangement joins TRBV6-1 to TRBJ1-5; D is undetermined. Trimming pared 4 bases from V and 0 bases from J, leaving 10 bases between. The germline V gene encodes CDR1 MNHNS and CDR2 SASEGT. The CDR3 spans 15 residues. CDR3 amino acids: CASSGESYSNQPQHF. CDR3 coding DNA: TGTGCCAGCAGTGGGGAGTCGTATAGCAATCAGCCCCAGCATTTT.

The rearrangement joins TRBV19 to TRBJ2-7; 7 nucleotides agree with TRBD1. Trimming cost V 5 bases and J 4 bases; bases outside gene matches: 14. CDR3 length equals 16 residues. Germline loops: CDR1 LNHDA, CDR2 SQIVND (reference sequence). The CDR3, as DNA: TGTGCCAGTAGTGCCGCTTTTGGGACAGAGCATTACGAGCAGTACTTC. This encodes CASSAAFGTEHYEQYF.

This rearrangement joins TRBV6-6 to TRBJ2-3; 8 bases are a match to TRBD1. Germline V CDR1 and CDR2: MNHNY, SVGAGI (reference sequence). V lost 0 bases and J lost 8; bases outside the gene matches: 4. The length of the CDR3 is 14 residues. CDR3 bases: TGTGCCAGCAGTTACTCTCCAACAGGGGGTACGCAGTATTTT. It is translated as CASSYSPTGGTQYF.

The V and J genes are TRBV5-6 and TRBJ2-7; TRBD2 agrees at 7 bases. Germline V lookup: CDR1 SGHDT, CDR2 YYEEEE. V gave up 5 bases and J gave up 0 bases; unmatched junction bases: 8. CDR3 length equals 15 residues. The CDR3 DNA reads TGTGCCAGCAGGCGCCGGGGAGGGAACTCCTACGAGCAGTACTTC. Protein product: CASRRRGGNSYEQYF.

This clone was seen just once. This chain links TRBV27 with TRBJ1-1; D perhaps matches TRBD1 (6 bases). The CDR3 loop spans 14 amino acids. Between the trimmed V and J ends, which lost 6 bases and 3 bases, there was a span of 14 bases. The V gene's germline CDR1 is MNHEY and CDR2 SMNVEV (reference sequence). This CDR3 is CASSSTEGDTEAFF. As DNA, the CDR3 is TGTGCCAGCAGCTCGACCGAGGGGGACACTGAAGCTTTCTTT.

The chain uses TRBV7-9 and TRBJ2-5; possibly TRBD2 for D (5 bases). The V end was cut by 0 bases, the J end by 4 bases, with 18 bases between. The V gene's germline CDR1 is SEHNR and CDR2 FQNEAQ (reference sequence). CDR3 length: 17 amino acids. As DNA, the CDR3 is TGTGCCAGCAGCTTAGCGTGGGCAGGAGGTTTGGGAGAGACCCAGTACTTC. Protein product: CASSLAWAGGLGETQYF.

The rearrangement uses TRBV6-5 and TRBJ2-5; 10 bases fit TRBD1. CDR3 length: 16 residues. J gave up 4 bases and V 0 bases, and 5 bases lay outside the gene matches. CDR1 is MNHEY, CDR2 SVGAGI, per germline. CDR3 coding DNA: TGTGCCAGCAGTTACTCCGGGACAGGGGAAGGAGAGACCCAGTACTTC. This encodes CASSYSGTGEGETQYF.

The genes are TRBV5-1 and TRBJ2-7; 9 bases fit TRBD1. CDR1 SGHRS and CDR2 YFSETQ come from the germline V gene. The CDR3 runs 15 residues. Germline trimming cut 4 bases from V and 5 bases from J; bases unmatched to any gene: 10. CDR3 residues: CASSAFGQGWDEQYF. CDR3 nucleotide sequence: TGCGCCAGCAGCGCTTTTGGACAGGGGTGGGACGAGCAGTACTTC.

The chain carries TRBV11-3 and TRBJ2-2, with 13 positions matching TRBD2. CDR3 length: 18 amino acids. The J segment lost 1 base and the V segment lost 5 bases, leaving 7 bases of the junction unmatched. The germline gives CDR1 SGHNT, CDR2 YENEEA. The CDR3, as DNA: TGTGCCAGCAGCCCCGGACTAGCGGGGGAAAAGAACACCGGGGAGCTGTTTTTT. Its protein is CASSPGLAGEKNTGELFF.

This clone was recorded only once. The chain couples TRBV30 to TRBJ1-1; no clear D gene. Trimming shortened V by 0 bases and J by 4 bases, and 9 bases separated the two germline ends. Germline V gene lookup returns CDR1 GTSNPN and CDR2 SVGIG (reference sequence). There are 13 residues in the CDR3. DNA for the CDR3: TGTGCCTGGAGTGTACTGGCAGGCACTGAAGCTTTCTTT. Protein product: CAWSVLAGTEAFF.

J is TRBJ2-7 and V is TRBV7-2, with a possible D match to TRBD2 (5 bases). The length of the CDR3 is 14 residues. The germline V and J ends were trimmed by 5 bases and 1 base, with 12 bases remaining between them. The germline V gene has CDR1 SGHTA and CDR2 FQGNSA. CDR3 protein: CASSAGSGSYEQYF. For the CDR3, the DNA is TGTGCCAGCAGCGCCGGTTCGGGGTCCTACGAGCAGTACTTC.

The CDR3 region is CASSRQGYSYNEQFF. DNA for the CDR3: TGTGCCAGTAGTAGACAGGGTTACTCCTACAATGAGCAGTTCTTC. The chain has TRBV19 and TRBJ2-1, with TRBD1 matching 7 bases. The J segment lost 0 bases and the V segment lost 4 bases, leaving 3 bases of the junction unmatched. CDR3 length equals 15 residues. The germline V gene has CDR1 LNHDA and CDR2 SQIVND (reference sequence).

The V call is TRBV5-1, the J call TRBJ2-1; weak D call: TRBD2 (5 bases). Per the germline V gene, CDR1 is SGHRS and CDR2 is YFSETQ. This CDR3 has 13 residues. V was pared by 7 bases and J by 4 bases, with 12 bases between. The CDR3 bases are TGCGCCAGCTCGGAGGTGAGGTACAATGAGCAGTTCTTC. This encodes CASSEVRYNEQFF. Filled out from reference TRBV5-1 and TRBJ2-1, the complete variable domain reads KAGVTQTPRYLIKTRGQQVTLSCSPISGHRSVSWYQQTPGQGLQFLFEYFSETQRNKGNFPGRFSGRQFSNSRSEMNVSTLELGDSALYLCASSEVRYNEQFFGPGTRLTVL.

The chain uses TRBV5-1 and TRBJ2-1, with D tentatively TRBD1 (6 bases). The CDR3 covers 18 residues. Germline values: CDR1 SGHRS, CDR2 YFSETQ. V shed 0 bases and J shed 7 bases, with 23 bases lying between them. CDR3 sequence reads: CASSLGYQGSSGINEQFF. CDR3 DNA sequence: TGCGCCAGCAGCTTGGGTTACCAGGGGAGTTCGGGGATAAATGAGCAGTTCTTC. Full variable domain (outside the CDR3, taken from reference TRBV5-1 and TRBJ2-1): KAGVTQTPRYLIKTRGQQVTLSCSPISGHRSVSWYQQTPGQGLQFLFEYFSETQRNKGNFPGRFSGRQFSNSRSEMNVSTLELGDSALYLCASSLGYQGSSGINEQFFGPGTRLTVL.

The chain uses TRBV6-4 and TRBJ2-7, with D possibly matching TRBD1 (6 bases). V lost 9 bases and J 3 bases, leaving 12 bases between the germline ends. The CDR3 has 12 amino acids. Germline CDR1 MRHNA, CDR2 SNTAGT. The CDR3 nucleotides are TGTGCCAGAAACCTACAGGGCTACGAGCAGTACTTC. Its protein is CARNLQGYEQYF.

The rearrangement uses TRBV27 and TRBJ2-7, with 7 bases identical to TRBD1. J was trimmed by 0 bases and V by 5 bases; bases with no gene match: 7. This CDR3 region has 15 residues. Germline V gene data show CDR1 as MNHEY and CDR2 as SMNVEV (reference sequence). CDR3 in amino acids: CASSMTGWSSYEQYF. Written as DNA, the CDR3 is TGTGCCAGCAGTATGACAGGGTGGAGCTCCTACGAGCAGTACTTC.

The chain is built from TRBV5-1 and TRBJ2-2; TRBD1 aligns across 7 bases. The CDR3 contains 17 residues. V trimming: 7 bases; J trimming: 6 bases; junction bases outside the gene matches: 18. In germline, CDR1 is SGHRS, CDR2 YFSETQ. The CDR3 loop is CASRRVTGVTGAGELFF. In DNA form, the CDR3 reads TGCGCCAGCCGTCGCGTTACAGGGGTTACCGGGGCCGGGGAGCTGTTTTTT.

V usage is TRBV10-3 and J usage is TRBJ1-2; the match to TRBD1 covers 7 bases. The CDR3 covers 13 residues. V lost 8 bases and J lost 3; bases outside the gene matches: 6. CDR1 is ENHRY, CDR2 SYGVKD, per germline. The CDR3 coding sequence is TGTGCCATCGGACGGGACAGAGACTATGGCTACACCTTC. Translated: CAIGRDRDYGYTF.

The CDR3 is CASTQSGRGTEAFF. CDR3 sequence (DNA): TGTGCCAGCACCCAAAGTGGGCGGGGGACTGAAGCTTTCTTT. The chain uses TRBV27 and TRBJ1-1, with D perhaps matching TRBD1 (5 bases). This CDR3 has 14 amino acids. V lost 7 bases and J lost 5, with 17 bases in between. The germline V gene encodes CDR1 MNHEY and CDR2 SMNVEV (reference sequence).

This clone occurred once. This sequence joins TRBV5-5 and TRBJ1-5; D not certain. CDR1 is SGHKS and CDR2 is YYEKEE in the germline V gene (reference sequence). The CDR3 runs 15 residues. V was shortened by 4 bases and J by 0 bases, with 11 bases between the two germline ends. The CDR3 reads CASSPGESSNQPQHF. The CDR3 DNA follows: TGTGCCAGCAGCCCTGGGGAGAGTAGCAATCAGCCCCAGCATTTT. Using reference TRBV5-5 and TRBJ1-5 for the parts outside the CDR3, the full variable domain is DAGVTQSPTHLIKTRGQQVTLRCSPISGHKSVSWYQQVLGQGPQFIFQYYEKEERGRGNFPDRFSARQFPNYSSELNVNALLLGDSALYLCASSPGESSNQPQHFGDGTRLSIL.

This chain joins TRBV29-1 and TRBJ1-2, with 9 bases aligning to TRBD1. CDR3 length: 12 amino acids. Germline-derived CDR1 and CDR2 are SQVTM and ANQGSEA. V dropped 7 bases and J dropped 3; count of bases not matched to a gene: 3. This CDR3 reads CSAWTGDYGYTF. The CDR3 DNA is TGCAGCGCTTGGACAGGGGACTATGGCTACACCTTC.